The T cell receptor (beta chain) under discussion was sequenced for a study of blood T cell repertoires in COVID-19 (dated by TCRdb to the early 2020s). Regarding the study in general: Collaborator samples came from the United States, Italy and Spain and covered acute and convalescent phases of COVID-19. The prospective study material was composed of cDNA or gDNA derived from T cells, B-cell-depleted T cells, or PBMCs. Subjects who had been exposed to COVID-19, were actively infected with it, or had recovered from it provided the deeply sampled blood TCRbeta repertoires that made up the dataset. The repertoires were released in a freely available public database meant as a resource for research on the immune response to SARS-CoV-2. Samples came from the ongoing ImmuneRACE study (first 160 participants) plus 1,254 subjects from 6 global collaborators. Sample metadata almost always included a de-identified subject ID, COVID-19 status, age in years and sex. Where HLA class I and class II types were available, the types were taken from metadata supplied by the sample provider, not from assay-based typing. Points the paper makes about the study in general: Clinical and demographic metadata were provided uncurated, with the amount varying by source and participant.

The collaborating institutions used their own protocols to collect whole blood in K2EDTA tubes. For TCRbeta analysis, collaborators shipped samples as frozen whole blood, isolated PBMCs, or DNA extracted from either of those sample types. Turning to this clone: Its antigen is still unknown. A junction end diverges from the germline sequence, so it may reflect a read error.

The germline V gene (reference sequence) provides CDR1 LNHDA and CDR2 SQIVND. The CDR3 runs 12 amino acids, cysteine and phenylalanine included. The retained sequence is limited to the CDR3, 36 bases, with the frame set at the first base. TCRbeta CDR3 regions were amplified from genomic DNA by means of the immunoSEQ Assay, a bias-controlled multiplex PCR. The paper's processing steps were these. The number of nucleated cells in each sample was estimated by amplification of reference gene primers within the assay. Sequence reads were collapsed and filtered to measure the absolute abundance of every unique TCRbeta CDR3 rearrangement. Productive Simpson clonality was computed per sample as the square root of Simpson's diversity index over productive rearrangements. TCRdb's version of the immuneACCESS table is confined to in-frame rearrangements and falls short of the full clone set. An unresolved V gene accounts for under half of the shortfall where checked; the remainder is of unknown origin. That table furnishes V, J and clone size, whereas the DNA furnished D and trimming. Here the sample has some 80,000 clones; about 80% occur a single time. The ten largest clonotypes hold approximately 10% of the sample.

The chain employs TRBV19 and TRBJ1-1; the D gene assignment is ambiguous. The sequenced sample consisted of peripheral blood. This clonotype originated in a human donor in a cohort sampled during active COVID-19. The CDR3 reads as follows: CASSPSTGLVLF. The DNA sequence is TGTGCCAGTAGCCCGTCGACGGGGTTGGTCCTGTTT.